What follows are 21 T cell receptor beta chains derived from one specimen sequenced in a study of blood T cell repertoires in COVID-19. Profiled with immunoSEQ multiplex PCR; TCRdb holds only in-frame clones, not every one. The sample has roughly 250,000 clones, approximately 91% seen once. Sequencing was carried out using PBMCs or T cells enriched from blood (not recorded which). All receptors come from a woman aged 40 to 49 with acute COVID-19.

This clone occurred a few times. The V call is TRBV14, the J call TRBJ2-1; possible D gene TRBD2, 5 bases. The CDR3 sequence is 15 residues long. CDR1 is SGHDN and CDR2 is FVKESK in the germline V gene. V dropped 4 bases and J dropped 1 base, with 11 bases sitting between them. Here the CDR3 reads CASSPKRRSYNEQFF. CDR3 coding DNA: TGTGCCAGCAGCCCTAAGCGGAGGTCCTACAATGAGCAGTTCTTC.

This clone was seen a single time. The CDR3 DNA sequence: TGTGCCAGCAGCCTGGGGGGGCCCCAGCCCCAGCATTTT. Translating it yields CASSLGGPQPQHF. The V call is TRBV27, the J call TRBJ1-5; TRBD1 might be the D (6 bases). CDR1 is MNHEY and CDR2 is SMNVEV in the germline V gene (reference sequence). The CDR3 covers 13 residues. V lost 6 bases and J 7 bases, leaving 13 bases between the germline ends.

The chain has TRBV28 and TRBJ1-2; the D is unclear. Trimming removed 3 bases at V and 5 bases at J, with 10 bases between. In germline, CDR1 is MDHEN, CDR2 SYDVKM. This CDR3 spans 13 amino acids. For the CDR3, the DNA is TGTGCCAGCAGTTTGCCGGGAAGGTATGGCTACACCTTC. It translates to CASSLPGRYGYTF.

The J gene is TRBJ2-1, the V gene TRBV7-9; TRBD1 agrees at 11 bases. The germline V gene encodes CDR1 SEHNR and CDR2 FQNEAQ (reference sequence). The trim removed 5 bases at V and 8 bases at J, leaving 5 bases unmatched. The CDR3 covers 14 residues. CDR3 in amino acids: CASSRTGGRYEQFF. The CDR3 DNA follows: TGTGCCAGCAGCCGGACAGGGGGCAGATATGAGCAGTTCTTC.

This chain's CDR3 is CASSMGQGGNEKLFF. Here the CDR3 DNA reads TGTGCCAGCAGTATGGGACAGGGAGGAAATGAAAAACTGTTTTTT. The V gene is TRBV28, the J gene TRBJ1-4; 9 bases line up with TRBD1. Germline V gene sequence: CDR1 MDHEN, CDR2 SYDVKM. Losses at the gene ends were 5 bases for V and 5 bases for J; bases not matched to a gene: 6. The CDR3 runs to 15 residues.

This clone was picked up one time. Written as DNA, the CDR3 is TGTGCCAGCAGTGGGACGCGCCTTCGGTACACGGAGGGAGAAAAACTGTTTTTT. As protein: CASSGTRLRYTEGEKLFF. This chain uses TRBV2 with TRBJ1-4; no definite D call. CDR1 SNHLY and CDR2 FYNNEI come from the germline V gene. The CDR3 loop spans 18 amino acids. Trimming removed 4 bases from V and 8 bases from J, with 26 bases in between.

This clone showed up just once. The chain carries TRBV18 and TRBJ2-1; 9 bases are shared with TRBD1. CDR1 and CDR2 from the germline V gene are KGHSH and LQKENI. Germline trimming cut 6 bases from V and 6 bases from J; bases unmatched to any gene: 6. This CDR3 contains 14 residues. The CDR3 reads CASSQGQGINEQFF. The CDR3 bases are TGTGCCAGCTCCCAGGGACAGGGTATCAATGAGCAGTTCTTC.

The CDR3 loop reads CAWSASGVRAYNEQFF. CDR3 bases: TGTGCCTGGAGTGCCTCGGGAGTTCGGGCCTACAATGAGCAGTTCTTC. The J gene is TRBJ2-1, the V gene TRBV30; D is perhaps TRBD2 (6 bases). In germline, CDR1 is GTSNPN, CDR2 SVGIG (reference sequence). V lost 1 base, J lost 2 bases, and 15 bases lay in between. CDR3 size: 16 residues.

This chain connects TRBV7-2 to TRBJ1-2; 12 positions agree with TRBD1. Trimming cost V 1 base and J 8 bases; bases outside gene matches: 8. The CDR3 totals 16 residues. Germline CDR1 SGHTA, CDR2 FQGNSA. The CDR3 region is CASSLVPGQGARGYTF. Here the CDR3 DNA reads TGTGCCAGCAGCTTAGTCCCGGGACAGGGGGCGCGGGGCTACACCTTC.

This chain uses TRBV9 with TRBJ2-1; 7 bases map to TRBD2. With V trimmed by 6 bases and J by 6 bases, 6 bases remained unmatched. The length of the CDR3 is 13 residues. CDR1 SGDLS and CDR2 YYNGEE come from the germline V gene. The CDR3 sequence: CASTPGTTNEQFF. CDR3 DNA sequence: TGTGCCAGCACCCCCGGGACTACCAATGAGCAGTTCTTC.

The genes are TRBV5-1 and TRBJ2-2; a possible D gene is TRBD2 (5 bases). V lost 0 bases and J 0 bases, leaving 6 bases between the germline ends. The CDR3 totals 15 residues. Germline V lookup: CDR1 SGHRS, CDR2 YFSETQ. The CDR3 DNA reads TGCGCCAGCAGCTTGGCGGGGACGAACACCGGGGAGCTGTTTTTT. Translating it yields CASSLAGTNTGELFF.

The gene calls are TRBV4-1 and TRBJ2-3, with D perhaps matching TRBD2 (6 bases). CDR3 length: 15 residues. Trimming left V 0 bases short and J 1 base short, with 8 bases between. The germline CDR1 and CDR2 sequences are MGHRA and YSYEKL. Here the CDR3 DNA reads TGCGCCAGCAGCCAAGAGCAGCGGGGCACAGATACGCAGTATTTT. Its translation: CASSQEQRGTDTQYF.

The J gene is TRBJ2-5, the V gene TRBV30; D not resolved. Germline V gene lookup returns CDR1 GTSNPN and CDR2 SVGIG (reference sequence). V shed 0 bases and J shed 5 bases, with 10 bases lying between them. The CDR3 length is 13 residues. The CDR3 loop is CAWSVRAAETQYF. The DNA of the CDR3 is TGTGCCTGGAGTGTAAGAGCCGCGGAGACCCAGTACTTC.

V is TRBV9 and J is TRBJ1-1; the D gene is possibly TRBD1 (5 bases). The germline CDR1 and CDR2 sequences are SGDLS and YYNGEE. The CDR3 covers 16 residues. V was pared by 2 bases and J by 0 bases, with 14 bases between. The CDR3 here is CASSVRGAPLNTEAFF. The CDR3 nucleotides read TGTGCCAGCAGCGTTCGCGGGGCACCCCTGAACACTGAAGCTTTCTTT.

The CDR3 nucleotides are TGCGCCAGCAGCCAGGGGGGGATCTCCTACAATGAGCAGTTCTTC. Translation gives CASSQGGISYNEQFF. The V call is TRBV4-3, the J call TRBJ2-1; 7 nucleotides match TRBD2. In germline, CDR1 is LGHNA, CDR2 YSLEER. Trimming took 3 bases from V and 0 from J; bases not matched to a gene: 2. CDR3 size: 15 residues.

V usage is TRBV9 and J usage is TRBJ2-3, with 7 bases that match TRBD2. The ends lost 3 bases at V and 0 bases at J; junction bases unmatched: 7. Germline V gives CDR1 SGDLS, CDR2 YYNGEE. The CDR3 runs to 16 residues. CDR3 region: CASSGAGGTSTDTQYF. As DNA, the CDR3 is TGTGCCAGCAGCGGCGCCGGGGGGACTAGCACAGATACGCAGTATTTT.

V gene TRBV2 combines with J gene TRBJ2-7, with 8 bases that match TRBD1. The germline V gene encodes CDR1 SNHLY and CDR2 FYNNEI. The V gene end was trimmed by 0 bases and the J gene end by 9 bases; junction bases not matched to a gene: 13. This CDR3 is built from 16 residues. The CDR3 sequence is CASSEALAGQGSWQYF. CDR3 sequence (DNA): TGTGCCAGCAGTGAAGCGCTTGCAGGACAGGGATCATGGCAGTACTTC.

The CDR3 nucleotides are TGCGCCAGCAGCCAAGAGAGTAGCGGGAACTACAATGAGCAGTTCTTC. Translating it yields CASSQESSGNYNEQFF. The chain couples TRBV4-3 to TRBJ2-1, with 8 bases matching TRBD2. Per germline, CDR1 LGHNA and CDR2 YSLEER. V was pared by 0 bases and J by 3 bases, with 4 bases of the junction left unmatched. The CDR3 contains 16 residues.

The CDR3 DNA is TGTGCCAGCAGCTCCCCGGACGGGGCAACTAATGAAAAACTGTTTTTT. This codes for CASSSPDGATNEKLFF. The chain is built from TRBV7-9 and TRBJ1-4; D uncertain. The V end lost 4 bases, the J end lost 0 bases, and 12 bases lay between the germline ends. CDR1 and CDR2 from the germline V gene are SEHNR and FQNEAQ (reference sequence). CDR3 length: 16 amino acids.

The V call is TRBV2, the J call TRBJ1-4; 9 bases map to TRBD1. Germline V gene sequence: CDR1 SNHLY, CDR2 FYNNEI. The trim removed 2 bases at V and 8 bases at J, leaving 6 bases unmatched. The CDR3 is 15 residues long. This CDR3 is CASSELGQGGEKLFF. In nucleotides, the CDR3 is TGTGCCAGCAGTGAACTGGGACAGGGAGGGGAAAAACTGTTTTTT.

V and J are TRBV15 and TRBJ1-1, with D possibly TRBD1 on 5 matching bases. Germline V gene lookup returns CDR1 LNHNV and CDR2 YYDKDF (reference sequence). The ends were cut back, 4 bases at V and 0 bases at J, with 18 bases in the middle. This CDR3 has 17 residues. The CDR3 spells CATSTKLVAGMNTEAFF. CDR3 DNA: TGTGCCACCAGCACCAAATTGGTAGCAGGGATGAACACTGAAGCTTTCTTT.